This TCR beta chain was found in a study of shared clonotypes between healthy human individuals. Study results and caveats: Generally, naive subsets (rather than memory subsets) showed larger estimated richness. Some naive CD4 clonotypes, roughly 5%, turned up in common across a handful of donors.

This CDR3 region has 13 residues. Germline V lookup: CDR1 MRHNA, CDR2 SNTAGT. V lost 0 bases to trimming and J lost 6 bases, with 9 bases between them. Per the original data handling: Filtering of immunoSEQ junctional sequences could not match full-length read filtering. This table comes from immunoSEQ multiplex PCR, and its TCRdb copy is limited to in-frame clones, with some not included. That table furnishes V, J and clone size, whereas the DNA furnished D and trimming. The sample has about 1.5 million clones; roughly 95% are singletons. As to this clone: Its target is not known.

CD4+ cells yielded CD45RA+ naive and CD45RA-negative memory subsets. The source material was naive CD4+ T cells sorted from blood. Subset described: CD45RA+ positively selected. This chain links TRBV6-4 with TRBJ2-7, with D hard to call. This receptor was obtained from a man aged 30 to 45 in good health. CDR3 amino acids: CASSDSMAVEQYF. DNA for the CDR3: TGTGCCAGCAGTGACTCGATGGCAGTCGAGCAGTACTTC.